Presented here are 18 T cell receptor beta chains from one specimen sequenced in a study of shared clonotypes between healthy human individuals. The method was immunoSEQ multiplex PCR; TCRdb's version includes in-frame clones alone and lacks a portion of them. The table lists about 2 million clones, about 94% of them singletons. It was CD45RO-negative cells, positively selected for CCR7, that made up naive CD8 cells, with terminally differentiated effector memory CD45RA+ cells excluded. The sequenced material came from naive CD8+ T cells sorted from blood. The receptors here all came from a man between 18 and 29 years old in good health.

The V and J genes are TRBV7-3 and TRBJ2-1, with 9 bases lining up with TRBD1. V gave up 5 bases and J gave up 0 bases; unmatched junction bases: 2. The CDR3 loop spans 15 amino acids. Germline V gene sequence: CDR1 SGHTA, CDR2 FQGTGA. The CDR3 reads CASSPDRGSYNEQFF. DNA for the CDR3: TGTGCCAGCAGCCCGGACAGGGGCTCCTACAATGAGCAGTTCTTC.

The chain employs TRBV4-1 and TRBJ2-3; perhaps TRBD2 as D (6 bases). Trimming shortened V by 2 bases and J by 4 bases, and 13 bases separated the two germline ends. The CDR3 is 15 residues long. Germline loops: CDR1 MGHRA, CDR2 YSYEKL. The CDR3 reads CASSQSSAGADTQYF. The DNA for the CDR3 is TGCGCCAGCAGCCAATCTAGCGCCGGGGCAGATACGCAGTATTTT.

The CDR3 bases are TGCGCCAGCAGTGAAGCTAATGGGCGGCGCGAGCAGTACTTC. Protein sequence: CASSEANGRREQYF. The rearrangement uses TRBV10-1 and TRBJ2-7; unclear D gene. Germline loops: CDR1 WNHNN, CDR2 SYGVQD (reference sequence). With 3 bases removed from V and 6 bases from J, the gap between germline ends came to 15 bases. The CDR3 is made up of 14 amino acids.

A note on this clone: The sample has other DNA sequences that encode this CDR3 too. The chain combines TRBV9 with TRBJ2-7; D is unresolved. This CDR3 spans 15 amino acids. Germline V gene data show CDR1 as SGDLS and CDR2 as YYNGEE. V lost 0 bases, J lost 0 bases, and 10 bases lay in between. This chain's CDR3 is CASSVGAESSYEQYF. The CDR3 nucleotides are TGTGCCAGCAGCGTAGGGGCTGAAAGCTCCTACGAGCAGTACTTC.

CDR3 loop: CASSTEGDTEAFF. CDR3 coding DNA: TGTGCCAGCAGCACCGAGGGGGACACTGAAGCTTTCTTT. V is TRBV7-9 and J is TRBJ1-1; the D gene is possibly TRBD1 (6 bases). The CDR3 contains 13 residues. Germline CDR1 is SEHNR and CDR2 is FQNEAQ (reference sequence). Trimming removed 5 bases at V and 3 bases at J, with 10 bases between.

The chain combines TRBV27 with TRBJ2-5, with 7 bases matching TRBD2. After removal of 5 bases from V and 7 bases from J, the junction contained 13 bases not matched to a gene. This CDR3 spans 15 amino acids. Germline V gene data show CDR1 as MNHEY and CDR2 as SMNVEV (reference sequence). CDR3 DNA: TGTGCCAGCAGTCCCCAGGGAGGGACGAGTGCGACCCAGTACTTC. Protein product: CASSPQGGTSATQYF.

The chain couples TRBV7-9 to TRBJ2-7; a weak D match, TRBD1 (5 bases). V dropped 3 bases and J dropped 2 bases, with 17 bases sitting between them. The CDR3 spans 16 residues. Germline V gene data show CDR1 as SEHNR and CDR2 as FQNEAQ (reference sequence). CDR3: CASSFSEAGMTYEQYF. Written as DNA, the CDR3 is TGTGCCAGCAGCTTCTCCGAGGCAGGGATGACCTACGAGCAGTACTTC.

The V gene is TRBV30, the J gene TRBJ2-3; D is perhaps TRBD1 (6 bases). The V end lost 2 bases, the J end lost 2 bases, and 14 bases lay between the germline ends. The germline gives CDR1 GTSNPN, CDR2 SVGIG (reference sequence). There are 15 residues in the CDR3. CDR3 nucleotides: TGTGCCTGGAGTTTCCACAGGGACAACACAGATACGCAGTATTTT. Protein product: CAWSFHRDNTDTQYF. Complete variable domain (other parts from reference TRBV30 and TRBJ2-3): SQTIHQWPATLVQPVGSPLSLECTVEGTSNPNLYWYRQAAGRGLQLLFYSVGIGQISSEVPQNLSASRPQDRQFILSSKKLLLSDSGFYLCAWSFHRDNTDTQYFGPGTRLTVL.

The rearrangement joins TRBV30 to TRBJ1-1; possibly TRBD1 for D (5 bases). CDR3 length equals 13 residues. In germline, CDR1 is GTSNPN, CDR2 SVGIG (reference sequence). Trimming took 3 bases from V and 0 from J, leaving 8 bases between them. The CDR3 loop is CAWRGGVNTEAFF. The CDR3 DNA reads as TGTGCCTGGAGGGGAGGGGTGAACACTGAAGCTTTCTTT.

V usage is TRBV4-3 and J usage is TRBJ2-7; perhaps TRBD2 as D (5 bases). CDR3 length equals 16 residues. The V end was cut by 3 bases, the J end by 2 bases, with 17 bases between. CDR1 is LGHNA, CDR2 YSLEER, per germline. The CDR3 nucleotides read TGCGCCAGCAGCCAGGGGTACGGACTGGAAACCTACGAGCAGTACTTC. It codes for CASSQGYGLETYEQYF.

The genes are TRBV7-9 and TRBJ2-7, with 10 bases matching TRBD1. The CDR3 has 14 amino acids. The V and J ends lost 5 bases and 6 bases, in that order; junction bases with no gene match: 7. Germline CDR1 is SEHNR and CDR2 is FQNEAQ (reference sequence). This CDR3 reads CASSPGTGDREQYF. CDR3 nucleotides: TGTGCCAGCAGCCCCGGGACAGGGGACCGCGAGCAGTACTTC. Filled out from reference TRBV7-9 and TRBJ2-7, the complete variable domain reads DTGVSQNPRHKITKRGQNVTFRCDPISEHNRLYWYRQTLGQGPEFLTYFQNEAQLEKSRLLSDRFSAERPKGSFSTLEIQRTEQGDSAMYLCASSPGTGDREQYFGPGTRLTVT.

The V call is TRBV5-1, the J call TRBJ2-7, with no clear D. Germline V gives CDR1 SGHRS, CDR2 YFSETQ. Trimming pared 3 bases from V and 7 bases from J, leaving 17 bases between. The CDR3 totals 14 residues. For the CDR3, the DNA is TGCGCCAGCAGCTGGAATGGTGGACGTTGGGAGCAGTACTTC. This gives the protein CASSWNGGRWEQYF.

The chain combines TRBV19 with TRBJ1-1; D gene unclear. There are 13 residues in the CDR3. Deletions cut 3 bases from V and 3 bases from J, with 8 bases between. Germline lookup yields CDR1 LNHDA and CDR2 SQIVND (reference sequence). In DNA form, the CDR3 reads TGTGCCAGTAGTATCGCCTTCTACACTGAAGCTTTCTTT. It translates to CASSIAFYTEAFF. Variable domain in full (rest from reference TRBV19 and TRBJ1-1): DGGITQSPKYLFRKEGQNVTLSCEQNLNHDAMYWYRQDPGQGLRLIYYSQIVNDFQKGDIAEGYSVSREKKESFPLTVTSAQKNPTAFYLCASSIAFYTEAFFGQGTRLTVV.

This clone was observed a handful of times. The chain has TRBV2 and TRBJ2-1; TRBD2 matches at 9 bases. The V gene end was trimmed by 0 bases and the J gene end by 6 bases; junction bases not matched to a gene: 6. CDR3 length: 16 amino acids. CDR1 and CDR2 from the germline V gene are SNHLY and FYNNEI. CDR3 sequence (DNA): TGTGCCAGCAGTGAAGCCCTCCTAGCGGGGTTCAATGAGCAGTTCTTC. Translated, it gives CASSEALLAGFNEQFF.

The chain couples TRBV2 to TRBJ2-4; D may be TRBD1 (6 bases). CDR3 size: 16 residues. The V end lost 4 bases, the J end lost 1 base, and 14 bases lay between the germline ends. The germline V gene encodes CDR1 SNHLY and CDR2 FYNNEI. DNA of the CDR3: TGTGCCAGCAGTGGCGAGACAGGTTTGGCCAAAAACATTCAGTACTTC. Amino acid sequence: CASSGETGLAKNIQYF.

V is TRBV5-6 and J is TRBJ2-3; 7 nucleotides line up with TRBD2. The trim removed 2 bases at V and 7 bases at J, leaving 7 bases unmatched. Germline V lookup: CDR1 SGHDT, CDR2 YYEEEE. There are 14 residues in the CDR3. CDR3 DNA sequence: TGTGCCAGCAGCTTCCTGCGGGAGCAGAATACGCAGTATTTT. Translated: CASSFLREQNTQYF.

This chain connects TRBV5-6 to TRBJ1-6; unclear D gene. The V gene lost 0 bases and the J gene lost 14 bases, with 21 bases spanning the gap. This CDR3 spans 16 amino acids. Germline CDR1 is SGHDT and CDR2 is YYEEEE. CDR3 DNA: TGTGCCAGCAGCTTGGCCGGAGATAATTTCCAATTCACCCTCCACTTT. Translating it yields CASSLAGDNFQFTLHF.

The chain joins TRBV9 to TRBJ2-7; weak D call: TRBD1 (6 bases). The germline V gene has CDR1 SGDLS and CDR2 YYNGEE. V lost 0 bases to trimming and J lost 3 bases, with 13 bases between them. The CDR3 totals 15 residues. CDR3 coding DNA: TGTGCCAGCAGCGTAGCGGACAGCATGGTCTACGAGCAGTACTTC. Residues: CASSVADSMVYEQYF.